This TCR beta chain was observed in a study of T cells in Graves' hyperthyroidism and ophthalmopathy. General study points: In blood, most of the thyroid clonotypes expanded above 0.001 were also present. Stable hyperthyroidism and ophthalmopathy were separated using 13 V-J signatures. Model output signaled ophthalmopathy a median approximately 6 months ahead of onset.

Using RNA transcripts as the source, TCR beta CDR3 regions were amplified. In the first-round RT-PCR of the TCR CDR3, the HTBI primer set was used. TCRdb called the multiplex PCR reads again in MiXCR, with one record for every CDR3 protein. The table includes some 370,000 distinct CDR3 sequences, more than 12% detected once. A Clinical Activity Score of at least 3, a NOSPECS grade of at least 4 and a duration under 3 months were recorded in the ophthalmopathy patients. In the case of this clonotype: Its antigen is unknown.

Unmatched junction bases numbered 6, after V lost 4 bases and J lost 3 bases. Germline loops: CDR1 DFQATT, CDR2 SNEGSKA (reference sequence). CDR3 length: 15 amino acids. Sample: blood. This TCR came from a man aged 50-59 years with Graves' ophthalmopathy. The chain is built from TRBV20-1 and TRBJ2-1, with TRBD1 identical over 10 bases. CDR3 protein: CSATGTGDLYNEQFF. In nucleotides, the CDR3 is TGCAGTGCTACCGGGACAGGGGACCTCTACAATGAGCAGTTCTTC.